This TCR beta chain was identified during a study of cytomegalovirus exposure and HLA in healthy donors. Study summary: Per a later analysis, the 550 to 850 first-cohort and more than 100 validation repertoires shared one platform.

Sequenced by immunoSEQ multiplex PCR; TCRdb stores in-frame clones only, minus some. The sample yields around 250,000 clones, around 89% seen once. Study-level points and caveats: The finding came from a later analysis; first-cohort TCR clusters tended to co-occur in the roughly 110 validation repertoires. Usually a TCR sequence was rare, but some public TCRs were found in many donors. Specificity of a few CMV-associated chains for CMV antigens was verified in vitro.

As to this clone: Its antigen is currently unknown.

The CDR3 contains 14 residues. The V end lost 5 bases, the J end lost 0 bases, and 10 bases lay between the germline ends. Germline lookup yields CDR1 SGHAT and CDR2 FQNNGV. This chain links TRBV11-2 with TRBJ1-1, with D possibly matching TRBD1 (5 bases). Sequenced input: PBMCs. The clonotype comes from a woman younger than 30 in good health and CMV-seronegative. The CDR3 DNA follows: TGTGCCAGCAGCCTACGGGACTTGAACACTGAAGCTTTCTTT. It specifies CASSLRDLNTEAFF. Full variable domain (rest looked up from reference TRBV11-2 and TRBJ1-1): EAGVAQSPRYKIIEKRQSVAFWCNPISGHATLYWYQQILGQGPKLLIQFQNNGVVDDSQLPKDRFSAERLKGVDSTLKIQPAKLEDSAVYLCASSLRDLNTEAFFGQGTRLTVV.